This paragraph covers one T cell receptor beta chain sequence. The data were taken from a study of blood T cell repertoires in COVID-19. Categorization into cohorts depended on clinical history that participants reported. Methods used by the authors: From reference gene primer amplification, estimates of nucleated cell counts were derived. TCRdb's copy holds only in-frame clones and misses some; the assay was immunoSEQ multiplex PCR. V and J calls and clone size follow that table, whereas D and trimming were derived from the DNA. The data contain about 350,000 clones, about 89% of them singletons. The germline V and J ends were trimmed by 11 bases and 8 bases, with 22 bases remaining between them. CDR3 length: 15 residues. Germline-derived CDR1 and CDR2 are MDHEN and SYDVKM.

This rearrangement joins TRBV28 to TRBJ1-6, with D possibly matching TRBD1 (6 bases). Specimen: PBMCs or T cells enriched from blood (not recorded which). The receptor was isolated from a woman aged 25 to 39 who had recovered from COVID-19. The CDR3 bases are TGTGCCTCGCTGAGGGGGTCAGCGGGGGATTCACCCCTCCACTTT. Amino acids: CASLRGSAGDSPLHF.